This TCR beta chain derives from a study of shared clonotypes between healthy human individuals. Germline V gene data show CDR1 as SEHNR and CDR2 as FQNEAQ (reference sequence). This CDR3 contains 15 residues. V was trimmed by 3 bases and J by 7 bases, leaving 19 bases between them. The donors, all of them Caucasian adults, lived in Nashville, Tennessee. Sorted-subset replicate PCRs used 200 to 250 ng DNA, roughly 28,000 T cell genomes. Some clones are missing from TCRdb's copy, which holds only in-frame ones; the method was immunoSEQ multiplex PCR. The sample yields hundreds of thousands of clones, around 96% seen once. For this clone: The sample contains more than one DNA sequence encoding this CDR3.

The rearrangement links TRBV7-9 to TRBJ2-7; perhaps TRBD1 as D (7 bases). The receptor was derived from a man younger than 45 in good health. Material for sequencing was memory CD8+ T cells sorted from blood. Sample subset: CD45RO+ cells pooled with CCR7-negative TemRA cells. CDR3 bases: TGTGCCAGCAGCTTGGGTCGACTCTCAGGGGGGGAGCAGTACTTC. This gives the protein CASSLGRLSGGEQYF.